These 5 T cell receptor beta chains originate from one sample sequenced in a study of STAT5B mutations in CD4+ large granular lymphocyte leukemia. The protocol was immunoSEQ multiplex PCR, while the TCRdb copy is restricted to in-frame clones and leaves out a portion. The repertoire holds about 25,000 clones, with around 81% as singletons. Sequencing was carried out using CD4+ T cells from blood buffy coats. These receptors originate from a human donor in good health.

This clone has just one count. This chain connects TRBV4-1 to TRBJ1-1, with 8 bases matching TRBD1. The V segment lost 4 bases and the J segment 0 bases; nucleotides outside the gene matches: 7. This CDR3 contains 16 residues. Germline V gene data show CDR1 as MGHRA and CDR2 as YSYEKL. The CDR3 region has the DNA TGCGCCAGCAGCCTCGGACAGGGTAGTATGAACACTGAAGCTTTCTTT. It is translated as CASSLGQGSMNTEAFF.

CDR3 sequence: CASSYVGVQYF. The DNA of the CDR3 is TGTGCCAGCAGTTACGTCGGGGTCCAGTACTTC. The chain carries TRBV6-5 and TRBJ2-5; TRBD2 might be the D (5 bases). This CDR3 has 11 amino acids. V lost 2 bases to trimming and J lost 10 bases, with 8 bases between them. Germline assignment: CDR1 MNHEY and CDR2 SVGAGI.

The J gene is TRBJ1-5, the V gene TRBV23-1; D is ambiguous. TRBV23-1 carries the ORF label, with uncertain function. V lost 4 bases, J lost 0 bases, and 10 bases lay in between. This CDR3 spans 15 amino acids. The CDR3 here is CASSPYEDSNQPQHF. The CDR3, as DNA: TGCGCCAGCAGTCCCTATGAGGATAGCAATCAGCCCCAGCATTTT.

The chain is built from TRBV11-3 and TRBJ1-5; 8 bases agree with TRBD1. The CDR3 is made up of 14 amino acids. Germline CDR1 SGHNT, CDR2 YENEEA. V shed 5 bases, J shed 9 bases, and the junction held 9 bases outside the gene matches. DNA of the CDR3: TGTGCCAGCAGCCGGGACAGGTCCATCCGGCCCCAGCATTTT. This codes for CASSRDRSIRPQHF.

V and J are TRBV9 and TRBJ1-4; D is ambiguous. The V and J ends lost 2 bases and 5 bases respectively, with 16 bases between them. CDR3 size: 16 residues. Germline V gene data show CDR1 as SGDLS and CDR2 as YYNGEE. The CDR3 loop reads CASSVGWAGLNEKLFF. DNA of the CDR3: TGTGCCAGCAGCGTGGGATGGGCAGGACTAAATGAAAAACTGTTTTTT.